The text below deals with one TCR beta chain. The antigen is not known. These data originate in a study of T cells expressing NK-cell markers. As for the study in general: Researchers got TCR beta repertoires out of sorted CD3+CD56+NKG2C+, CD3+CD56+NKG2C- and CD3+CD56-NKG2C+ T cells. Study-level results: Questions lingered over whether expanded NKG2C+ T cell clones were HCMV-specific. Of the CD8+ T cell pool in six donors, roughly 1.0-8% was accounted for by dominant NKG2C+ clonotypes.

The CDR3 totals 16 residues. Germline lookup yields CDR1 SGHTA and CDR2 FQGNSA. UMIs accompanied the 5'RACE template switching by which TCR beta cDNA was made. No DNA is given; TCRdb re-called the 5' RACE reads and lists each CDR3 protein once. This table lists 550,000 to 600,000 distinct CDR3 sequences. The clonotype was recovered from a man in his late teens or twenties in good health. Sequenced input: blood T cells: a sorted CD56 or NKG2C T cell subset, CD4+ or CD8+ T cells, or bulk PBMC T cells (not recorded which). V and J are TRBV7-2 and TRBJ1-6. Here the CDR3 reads CASSLGAGRYNSPLHF.